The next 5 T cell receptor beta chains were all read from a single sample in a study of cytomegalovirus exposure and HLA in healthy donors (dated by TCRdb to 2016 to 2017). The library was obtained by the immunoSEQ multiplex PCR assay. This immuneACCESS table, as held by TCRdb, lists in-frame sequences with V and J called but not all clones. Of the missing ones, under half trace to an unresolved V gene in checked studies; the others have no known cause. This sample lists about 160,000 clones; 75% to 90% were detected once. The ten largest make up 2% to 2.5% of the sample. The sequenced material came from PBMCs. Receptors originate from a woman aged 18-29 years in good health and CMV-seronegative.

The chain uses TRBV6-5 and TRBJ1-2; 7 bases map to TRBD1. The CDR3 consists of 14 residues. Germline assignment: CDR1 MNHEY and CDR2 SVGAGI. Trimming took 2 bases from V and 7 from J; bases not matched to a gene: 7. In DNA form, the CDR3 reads TGTGCCAGCAGTTACCGAAGCAGGGGGAGTGGCTACACCTTC. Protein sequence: CASSYRSRGSGYTF.

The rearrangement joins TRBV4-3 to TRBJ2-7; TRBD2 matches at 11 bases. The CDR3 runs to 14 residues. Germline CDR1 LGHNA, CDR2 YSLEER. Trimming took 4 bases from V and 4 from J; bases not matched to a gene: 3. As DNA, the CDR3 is TGCGCCAGCAGCCGAGGGACTAGCGGTTACGAGCAGTACTTC. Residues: CASSRGTSGYEQYF.

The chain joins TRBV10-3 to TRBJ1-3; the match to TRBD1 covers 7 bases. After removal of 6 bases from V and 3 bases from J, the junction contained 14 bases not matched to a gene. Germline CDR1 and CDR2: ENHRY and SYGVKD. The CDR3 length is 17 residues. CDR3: CAIRWGEQGKDGNTIYF. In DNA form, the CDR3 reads TGTGCCATCAGGTGGGGTGAACAGGGGAAAGATGGAAACACCATATATTTT.

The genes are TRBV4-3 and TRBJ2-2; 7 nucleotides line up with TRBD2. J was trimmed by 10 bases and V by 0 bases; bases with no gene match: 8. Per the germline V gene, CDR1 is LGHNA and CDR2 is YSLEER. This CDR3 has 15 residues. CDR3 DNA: TGCGCCAGCAGCCAAGATTTTGCGGGAGCCGTGGAGCTGTTTTTT. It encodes CASSQDFAGAVELFF.

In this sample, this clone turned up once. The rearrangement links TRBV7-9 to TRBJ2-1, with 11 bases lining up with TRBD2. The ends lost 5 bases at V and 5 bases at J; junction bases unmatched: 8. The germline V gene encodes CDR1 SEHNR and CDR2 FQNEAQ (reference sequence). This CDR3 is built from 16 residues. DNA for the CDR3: TGTGCCAGCAGCGCACCGACTAGCGGGGCCCACAATGAGCAGTTCTTC. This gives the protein CASSAPTSGAHNEQFF.